The 23 T cell receptor beta chains below were found in one sample sequenced in a study of T-cell reconstitution after alpha-beta-depleted transplantation in children. Library preparation (for TCRbeta) was performed with unique molecular identifiers. TCRdb redid the calling of the PCR reads with MiXCR, one entry per CDR3 protein. The sample has about 110,000 distinct CDR3 sequences; about a tenth are singletons. The sequenced sample was PBMCs from the stem cell graft donor, obtained from the stem cell graft. Source of these receptors: a human donor who donated a stem cell graft to a child with acute lymphoblastic leukemia.

This clonotype was seen ten or more times. The chain joins TRBV29-1 to TRBJ2-4; D unresolved. CDR3 length: 13 residues. Trimming cost V 4 bases and J 7 bases, with 14 bases left between them. In germline, CDR1 is SQVTM, CDR2 ANQGSEA. CDR3 nucleotide sequence: TGCAGCGTTGGAACGCCGCCCAGGAACATTCAGTACTTC. It is translated as CSVGTPPRNIQYF.

In this sample, this clonotype turned up many times. The chain joins TRBV29-1 to TRBJ2-7; tentative D call: TRBD2 (5 bases). In germline, CDR1 is SQVTM, CDR2 ANQGSEA. Trimming removed 4 bases at V and 8 bases at J, with 12 bases between. The CDR3 spans 11 residues. DNA of the CDR3: TGCAGCGTTGGTTCTCAGCGGCAGCAGTACTTC. Amino acids: CSVGSQRQQYF.

This clonotype was seen at least ten times. This chain joins TRBV7-2 and TRBJ2-2; TRBD1 agrees at 9 bases. The V gene's germline CDR1 is SGHTA and CDR2 FQGNSA. J was trimmed by 6 bases and V by 4 bases; bases with no gene match: 6. This CDR3 region has 15 residues. The chain's CDR3 is CASSWDRAKAGELFF. As DNA, the CDR3 is TGTGCCAGCAGCTGGGACAGGGCCAAGGCCGGGGAGCTGTTTTTT.

Ten or more counts support this clonotype. The genes are TRBV29-1 and TRBJ1-3, with D perhaps matching TRBD1 (6 bases). V was clipped by 7 bases and J by 0 bases, with 13 bases between them. This CDR3 is built from 14 residues. Germline V gene data show CDR1 as SQVTM and CDR2 as ANQGSEA. The CDR3 sequence: CSGRGDSSGNTIYF. The CDR3 DNA reads TGCAGCGGGAGGGGGGATTCCTCTGGAAACACCATATATTTT.

This clonotype was observed at least ten times. The V gene is TRBV5-1, the J gene TRBJ2-7; 13 bases fit TRBD2. Unmatched junction bases numbered 4, after V lost 4 bases and J lost 9 bases. In germline, CDR1 is SGHRS, CDR2 YFSETQ. The CDR3 runs 13 residues. CDR3 sequence: CASSEGTSGVQYF. In DNA, the CDR3 is TGCGCCAGCAGCGAAGGGACTAGCGGGGTGCAGTACTTC.

CDR3 residues: CASSIAGRTQETQYF. The CDR3 bases are TGTGCCAGTAGTATCGCAGGGCGAACCCAAGAGACCCAGTACTTC. The rearrangement uses TRBV19 and TRBJ2-5, with a weak D call TRBD1 (5 bases). V dropped 3 bases and J dropped 1 base, with 12 bases sitting between them. The CDR3 totals 15 residues. CDR1 and CDR2 (germline): LNHDA, SQIVND (reference sequence).

This clonotype has at least ten counts. CDR3 amino acids: CASSPGSSYEQYF. The DNA of the CDR3 is TGCGCCAGCAGCCCCGGGTCTTCCTACGAGCAGTACTTC. This chain connects TRBV10-1 to TRBJ2-7, with D unresolved. The CDR3 runs 13 residues. V lost 6 bases to trimming and J lost 1 base, with 10 bases between them. Germline lookup yields CDR1 WNHNN and CDR2 SYGVQD (reference sequence).

The J gene is TRBJ2-7, the V gene TRBV7-2, with 7 bases fitting TRBD2. Germline CDR1 is SGHTA and CDR2 is FQGNSA. The trim removed 5 bases at V and 4 bases at J, leaving 5 bases unmatched. The CDR3 length is 13 residues. CDR3 DNA: TGTGCCAGCAGCCTAGGGGAGGGGTACGAGCAGTACTTC. It encodes CASSLGEGYEQYF.

About this clonotype itself: Being one base from a much bigger clone, this may be a read error. The J gene is TRBJ2-3, the V gene TRBV7-2; TRBD2 matches at 8 bases. Germline V gene data show CDR1 as SGHTA and CDR2 as FQGNSA. With V trimmed by 8 bases and J by 8 bases, 12 bases remained unmatched. There are 14 residues in the CDR3. The CDR3: CASSRQGAGGTQYF. Here the CDR3 DNA reads TGTGCCAGCTCCCGGCAGGGCGCGGGAGGTACGCAGTATTTT.

There are many counts of this clonotype. The chain uses TRBV20-1 and TRBJ1-5; TRBD1 agrees at 12 bases. This CDR3 is 19 amino acids long. Germline lookup yields CDR1 DFQATT and CDR2 SNEGSKA (reference sequence). V was clipped by 3 bases and J by 2 bases; unmatched bases: 14. CDR3 nucleotide sequence: TGCAGTGCTAGGAGACCGGGACAGGGGGCTGGTGGTGGCAATCAGCCCCAGCATTTT. Amino acids: CSARRPGQGAGGGNQPQHF.

This clonotype was picked up many times. The chain recombines TRBV6-5 with TRBJ1-3; tentatively, D is TRBD1 (5 bases). The V gene lost 0 bases and the J gene lost 3 bases, with 9 bases spanning the gap. CDR3 length: 15 amino acids. CDR1 and CDR2 (germline): MNHEY, SVGAGI. CDR3 sequence reads: CASSYSAGFGNTIYF. The CDR3 region has the DNA TGTGCCAGCAGTTACTCGGCAGGGTTTGGAAACACCATATATTTT.

This clonotype occurred many times. The chain has TRBV20-1 and TRBJ1-1; tentative D call: TRBD1 (5 bases). V lost 6 bases, J lost 8 bases, and 10 bases lay in between. Per germline, CDR1 DFQATT and CDR2 SNEGSKA (reference sequence). The CDR3 contains 10 residues. The CDR3 sequence is CSAHRGEAFF. In DNA, the CDR3 is TGCAGTGCCCATAGGGGAGAAGCTTTCTTT.

This clonotype has ten or more counts. The V and J genes are TRBV29-1 and TRBJ2-1; 8 bases align to TRBD1. The ends lost 5 bases at V and 6 bases at J; junction bases unmatched: 9. In germline, CDR1 is SQVTM, CDR2 ANQGSEA. The CDR3 has 14 residues. For the CDR3, the DNA is TGCAGCGTTCCAGCCGGACAGGGCGCCAATGAGCAGTTCTTC. It specifies CSVPAGQGANEQFF.

This clonotype occurred many times. The rearrangement joins TRBV5-1 to TRBJ2-7; D is unresolved. The CDR3 has 13 amino acids. CDR1 and CDR2 from the germline V gene are SGHRS and YFSETQ. V lost 1 base and J 2 bases, leaving 7 bases between the germline ends. CDR3 in DNA: TGCGCCAGCAGCTTGCCATCCACCTACGAGCAGTACTTC. Amino acid sequence: CASSLPSTYEQYF.

This clonotype was seen many times. This chain joins TRBV5-1 and TRBJ2-7; TRBD1 is a possible D gene (6 bases). Looked up from germline, CDR1 is SGHRS and CDR2 is YFSETQ. The CDR3 runs 12 residues. V lost 4 bases, J lost 7 bases, and 12 bases lay in between. The DNA of the CDR3 is TGCGCCAGCAGCAACCCACAGGGAGAGCAGTACTTC. Amino acid sequence: CASSNPQGEQYF. The full variable domain, with the rest looked up from reference TRBV5-1 and TRBJ2-7, is KAGVTQTPRYLIKTRGQQVTLSCSPISGHRSVSWYQQTPGQGLQFLFEYFSETQRNKGNFPGRFSGRQFSNSRSEMNVSTLELGDSALYLCASSNPQGEQYFGPGTRLTVT.

This clonotype was recorded at least ten times. J is TRBJ2-1 and V is TRBV6-1; 10 bases are a match to TRBD2. V lost 5 bases to trimming and J lost 5 bases; unmatched junction nucleotides: 15. From germline, CDR1 is MNHNS and CDR2 SASEGT. The CDR3 covers 18 residues. The CDR3 loop is CASSPLYNLAGADNEQFF. CDR3 nucleotide sequence: TGTGCCAGCAGTCCACTGTACAATCTAGCGGGAGCCGACAATGAGCAGTTCTTC.

This clonotype has at least ten counts. V gene TRBV5-5 combines with J gene TRBJ2-7; 7 bases map to TRBD1. Germline lookup yields CDR1 SGHKS and CDR2 YYEKEE (reference sequence). V was pared by 1 base and J by 2 bases, with 6 bases of the junction left unmatched. The CDR3 runs to 15 residues. The CDR3 nucleotides are TGTGCCAGCAGCTTGTTGGACAGGCCGCCCTACGAGCAGTACTTC. Its protein is CASSLLDRPPYEQYF.

This clonotype appeared many times. The chain combines TRBV9 with TRBJ2-7; D might be TRBD2 (6 bases). The CDR3 has 13 amino acids. The germline V gene encodes CDR1 SGDLS and CDR2 YYNGEE. V lost 4 bases, J lost 0 bases, and 8 bases lay in between. The CDR3 DNA sequence: TGTGCCAGCAGCCCGGACTACTCCTACGAGCAGTACTTC. Its protein is CASSPDYSYEQYF.

The V and J genes are TRBV4-1 and TRBJ2-5, with D perhaps TRBD2 (6 bases). The CDR3 loop spans 18 amino acids. Germline lookup yields CDR1 MGHRA and CDR2 YSYEKL. Deletions cut 0 bases from V and 3 bases from J, with 20 bases between. CDR3 coding DNA: TGCGCCAGCAGCCAAGATCTTTTCCCGGGACTTGGGGAAGAGACCCAGTACTTC. It codes for CASSQDLFPGLGEETQYF.

This clonotype was seen ten or more times. This chain's CDR3 is CAWSAGDSQETQYF. The CDR3 DNA reads as TGTGCCTGGAGTGCCGGGGACAGCCAAGAGACCCAGTACTTC. This chain links TRBV30 with TRBJ2-5, with 7 bases lining up with TRBD1. Germline V gives CDR1 GTSNPN, CDR2 SVGIG (reference sequence). The CDR3 has 14 residues. The V and J ends lost 1 base and 1 base, in that order; junction bases with no gene match: 3.

This clonotype has ten or more counts. This chain joins TRBV7-8 and TRBJ2-7, with TRBD2 matching 10 bases. CDR1 and CDR2 from the germline V gene are SGHVS and FQNEAQ. Trimming at V came to 8 bases and at J to 4 bases, leaving 14 bases not matched to a gene. The CDR3 has 16 residues. The CDR3 bases are TGTGCCAGCGCAAGGGGTCGGCTAGCGGGAGTTTACGAGCAGTACTTC. Its translation: CASARGRLAGVYEQYF.

This clonotype was recorded at least ten times. The rearrangement uses TRBV5-8 and TRBJ2-3; D possibly corresponds to TRBD2 (5 bases). The CDR3 sequence is 15 residues long. Per the germline V gene, CDR1 is SGHTS and CDR2 is YDEGEE. Trimming removed 4 bases from V and 0 bases from J, with 12 bases in between. CDR3 DNA: TGTGCCAGCAGCGCAGCCCGGGGAAGCACAGATACGCAGTATTTT. This translates into CASSAARGSTDTQYF.

This clonotype was found many times. The CDR3 sequence is CASSQNRGTPLHF. The CDR3 DNA sequence: TGCGCCAGCAGCCAAAACAGGGGAACACCCCTCCACTTT. This chain uses TRBV4-3 with TRBJ1-6, with TRBD1 matching over 7 bases. V was pared by 2 bases and J by 11 bases, with 3 bases of the junction left unmatched. Per germline, CDR1 LGHNA and CDR2 YSLEER. The CDR3 extends over 13 amino acids.